This entry concerns a single T cell receptor beta chain. Spiking of synthetic TCR analog templates was performed in each PCR. Sequencing used immunoSEQ multiplex PCR; TCRdb keeps in-frame clones, though not all of them. The data show 85,000 to 130,000 clones, 90% to 95% seen once. V lost 5 bases and J 4 bases, leaving 8 bases between the germline ends. The CDR3 is 13 residues long. Germline values: CDR1 SGHTA, CDR2 FQGNSA. This entry is derived from a study of PD-L1 blockade in urothelial cancer. Across the study: Patients had received 0 to 3 prior chemotherapy regimens. T cells were recovered from blood samples at a median of around 150,000.

This chain joins TRBV7-2 and TRBJ2-2, with TRBD1 as a possible D gene (5 bases). This sequence was found in a woman over 75 with urothelial cancer. The sequenced sample was PBMCs, obtained around atezolizumab (anti-PD-L1) treatment. CDR3 nucleotides: TGTGCCAGCAGCCTTACAGGCACCGGGGAGCTGTTTTTT. This encodes CASSLTGTGELFF.